The 8 T cell receptor beta chains presented below share a single source sample, sequenced in a study of OX40 agonist ivuxolimab in advanced cancers. Repertoires were generated with immunoSEQ multiplex PCR, while TCRdb's copy carries only in-frame clones and drops some. The sample records about 72,000 clones, about 93% being singletons. The sample in question was CD4+ or CD8+ T cells sorted from blood, obtained in a trial of the OX40 agonist ivuxolimab. The receptors were gathered from an adult with an advanced solid tumor such as melanoma, head and neck, liver or kidney cancer.

The chain links TRBV13 to TRBJ2-7, with TRBD1 matching over 7 bases. This CDR3 comprises 18 residues. Trimming took 1 base from V and 0 from J; bases not matched to a gene: 12. Germline V gives CDR1 PRHDT, CDR2 FYEKMQ (reference sequence). CDR3 in amino acids: CASSLVPPMRGLSYEQYF. The CDR3 DNA is TGTGCCAGCAGCTTAGTCCCCCCTATGAGGGGGCTCTCCTACGAGCAGTACTTC.

The rearrangement uses TRBV7-8 and TRBJ2-7, with D possibly being TRBD2 (6 bases). Trimming left V 1 base short and J 4 bases short, with 14 bases between. Germline assignment: CDR1 SGHVS and CDR2 FQNEAQ. The length of the CDR3 is 15 residues. The CDR3 sequence: CASSLDITAGYEQYF. In DNA, the CDR3 is TGTGCCAGCAGCTTAGACATTACGGCGGGGTACGAGCAGTACTTC.

This CDR3 is CASSDYRYEQFF. DNA for the CDR3: TGTGCCAGCAGCGATTATAGGTATGAGCAGTTCTTC. The V call is TRBV2, the J call TRBJ2-1; D remains ambiguous. The CDR3 runs to 12 residues. V lost 6 bases and J lost 8, with 11 bases in between. Germline-derived CDR1 and CDR2 are SNHLY and FYNNEI.

The rearrangement joins TRBV4-2 to TRBJ2-7, with D perhaps TRBD1 (7 bases). Germline lookup yields CDR1 LGHNA and CDR2 YNFKEQ. Trimming shortened V by 6 bases and J by 0 bases, and 15 bases separated the two germline ends. The CDR3 covers 15 residues. The CDR3 reads CASRMEGASSYEQYF. In DNA form, the CDR3 reads TGTGCCAGCAGGATGGAGGGGGCCTCCTCCTACGAGCAGTACTTC.

The gene calls are TRBV19 and TRBJ2-4, with no clear D. Looked up from germline, CDR1 is LNHDA and CDR2 is SQIVND (reference sequence). The CDR3 has 15 amino acids. Trimming took 2 bases from V and 2 from J, leaving 10 bases between them. The CDR3 sequence: CASSITPGTKNIQYF. The CDR3 DNA reads TGTGCCAGTAGTATAACACCTGGGACCAAAAACATTCAGTACTTC.

This clone was seen only once. This chain joins TRBV10-3 and TRBJ1-2, with no clear D. CDR1 and CDR2 (germline): ENHRY, SYGVKD. V lost 0 bases to trimming and J lost 2 bases, with 13 bases between them. The CDR3 runs to 16 residues. The CDR3 here is CAISESNVLENYGYTF. The CDR3 DNA is TGTGCCATCAGTGAGTCTAACGTTTTGGAAAACTATGGCTACACCTTC.

The gene calls are TRBV5-1 and TRBJ1-1; D not resolved. This CDR3 has 15 residues. CDR1 and CDR2 from the germline V gene are SGHRS and YFSETQ. The V gene lost 0 bases and the J gene lost 4 bases, with 13 bases spanning the gap. CDR3 in amino acids: CASSLAAEAVTEAFF. The CDR3 nucleotides are TGCGCCAGCAGCTTGGCCGCGGAGGCAGTCACTGAAGCTTTCTTT.

Only one count was recorded for this clone. This rearrangement joins TRBV25-1 to TRBJ2-7; 8 bases align to TRBD2. J was trimmed by 0 bases and V by 7 bases; bases with no gene match: 8. The CDR3 length is 15 residues. CDR1 is MGHDK and CDR2 is SYGVNS in the germline V gene. The CDR3 region has the DNA TGTGCCAGCACCACGGGGGGGGGCCTCTCCTACGAGCAGTACTTC. It specifies CASTTGGGLSYEQYF.